These T cell receptor beta chains were read from a single sample in a study of blood T cell repertoires in COVID-19. Data came from immunoSEQ multiplex PCR; TCRdb stores just in-frame clones and leaves some out. Of tens of thousands of clones listed, 75% to 80% were seen once; the top ten hold 28%. Sequencing input: peripheral blood. The receptors shown here come from a woman in her sixties or seventies with acute or convalescent COVID-19. Both conserved end residues are part of each CDR3. Fields, in order: CDR3 protein, CDR3 DNA, D gene, V gene, clone size, J gene. D genes are given only for firm matches. Some rows mark clone size as missing; the rest say once, few, many or name a class of expanded clone.

CDR3: CASSPFPGSSYNEQFF
DNA: TGTGCCAGCAGTCCCTTTCCGGGGAGCTCCTACAATGAGCAGTTCTTC
D: .
V: TRBV28
size: .
J: TRBJ2-1

CDR3: CASSKAATGQMGNQPQHF
DNA: TGTGCCAGCAGCAAAGCAGCTACGGGACAAATGGGCAATCAGCCCCAGCATTTT
D: .
V: TRBV21-1
size: .
J: TRBJ1-5

CDR3: CAIRDIMNEQFF
DNA: TGTGCCATCAGGGACATTATGAATGAGCAGTTCTTC
D: .
V: TRBV10-3
size: .
J: TRBJ2-1

CDR3: CASSYSAGFGAFF
DNA: TGTGCCAGCAGTTATTCTGCAGGGTTCGGCGCTTTCTTT
D: .
V: TRBV3-1/TRBV3-2
size: .
J: TRBJ1-1

CDR3: CAWSVTGKSDTQYF
DNA: TGTGCCTGGAGTGTGACAGGGAAATCAGATACGCAGTATTTT
D: TRBD1
V: TRBV30
size: .
J: TRBJ2-3

CDR3: CASSKDRASGNTIYF
DNA: TGTGCCAGCTCAAAAGACAGGGCCTCTGGAAACACCATATATTTT
D: TRBD1
V: TRBV18
size: .
J: TRBJ1-3

CDR3: CASSLSDSSGNTIYF
DNA: TGTGCCAGCAGTCTATCCGACAGCTCTGGAAACACCATATATTTT
D: .
V: TRBV28
size: few
J: TRBJ1-3

CDR3: CASSSGLAGEQFF
DNA: TGTGCCAGCAGCTCCGGACTAGCGGGAGAGCAGTTCTTC
D: TRBD2
V: TRBV27
size: .
J: TRBJ2-1

CDR3: CASSSGQGAIEAFF
DNA: TGTGCCAGCAGTTCCGGACAGGGGGCAATTGAAGCTTTCTTT
D: TRBD1
V: TRBV28
size: .
J: TRBJ1-1

CDR3: CASSFGENEQFF
DNA: TGTGCCAGCAGCTTCGGGGAGAATGAGCAGTTCTTC
D: .
V: TRBV5-6
size: .
J: TRBJ2-1

CDR3: CASSNGGRRLYNSPLHF
DNA: TGTGCCAGTTCGAATGGGGGCAGGCGGTTGTATAATTCACCCCTCCACTTT
D: .
V: TRBV28
size: once
J: TRBJ1-6

CDR3: CASSFAQGFYNEQFF
DNA: TGCGCCAGCAGCTTTGCCCAGGGGTTCTACAATGAGCAGTTCTTC
D: .
V: TRBV5-1
size: .
J: TRBJ2-1

CDR3: CASTADRGGYTF
DNA: TGTGCCAGCACAGCGGACCGAGGTGGCTACACCTTC
D: .
V: TRBV2
size: .
J: TRBJ1-2

CDR3: CASSIVANRGNSPLHF
DNA: TGTGCCAGTAGTATAGTGGCGAACAGAGGGAATTCACCCCTCCACTTT
D: .
V: TRBV19
size: once
J: TRBJ1-6

CDR3: CASSSGTTSYEQYF
DNA: TGCGCCAGCAGCTCGGGAACCACAAGCTACGAGCAGTACTTC
D: .
V: TRBV5-1
size: .
J: TRBJ2-7

CDR3: CSASWRFGTSEDTQYF
DNA: TGCAGTGCTAGTTGGAGGTTTGGGACTAGCGAAGATACGCAGTATTTT
D: TRBD2
V: TRBV20-1
size: .
J: TRBJ2-3

CDR3: CATSREVAGGTGELFF
DNA: TGTGCCACCAGCAGAGAGGTAGCGGGAGGCACCGGGGAGCTGTTTTTT
D: TRBD2
V: TRBV15
size: once
J: TRBJ2-2

CDR3: CASRREGNTQYF
DNA: TGTGCCAGCAGGAGGGAAGGCAATACGCAGTATTTT
D: .
V: TRBV2
size: .
J: TRBJ2-3

CDR3: CASSLITGGYGYTF
DNA: TGTGCCAGCAGCTTAATAACAGGGGGCTATGGCTACACCTTC
D: TRBD1
V: TRBV7-2
size: .
J: TRBJ1-2

CDR3: CASQAGVTGELFF
DNA: TGTGCCAGCCAAGCGGGAGTCACCGGGGAGCTGTTTTTT
D: TRBD2
V: TRBV28
size: few
J: TRBJ2-2

CDR3: CASSWGQGLPYEQYF
DNA: TGTGCCAGCAGTTGGGGGCAGGGCCTTCCCTACGAGCAGTACTTC
D: .
V: TRBV6-5
size: .
J: TRBJ2-7

CDR3: CASSRGNTIYF
DNA: TGTGCCAGCAGCCGTGGAAACACCATATATTTT
D: .
V: TRBV9
size: few
J: TRBJ1-3

CDR3: CSASHTQTGNEQFF
DNA: TGCAGTGCTAGTCACACCCAGACGGGCAATGAGCAGTTCTTC
D: .
V: TRBV20-1
size: .
J: TRBJ2-1

CDR3: CSVEGTANNEKLFF
DNA: TGCAGCGTTGAAGGGACAGCCAATAATGAAAAACTGTTTTTT
D: .
V: TRBV29-1
size: few
J: TRBJ1-4

CDR3: CASSLTDSRNTEAFF
DNA: TGTGCCAGCAGCTTAACGGACAGTCGTAACACTGAAGCTTTCTTT
D: .
V: TRBV7-2
size: .
J: TRBJ1-1

CDR3: CASRRQRLGHEQFF
DNA: TGTGCCAGCAGACGACAACGGTTGGGGCATGAGCAGTTCTTC
D: .
V: TRBV5-4
size: .
J: TRBJ2-1

CDR3: CATTRQGKSTEAFF
DNA: TGTGCCACCACGAGACAGGGCAAGAGCACTGAAGCTTTCTTT
D: TRBD1
V: TRBV6-5
size: .
J: TRBJ1-1

CDR3: CASSHGGLAGVNEQFF
DNA: TGCGCCAGCAGCCATGGAGGACTAGCGGGAGTCAATGAGCAGTTCTTC
D: TRBD2
V: TRBV4-1
size: .
J: TRBJ2-1

CDR3: CATSRIWTGRTGELFF
DNA: TGTGCCACCAGCAGAATTTGGACAGGACGCACCGGGGAGCTGTTTTTT
D: TRBD1
V: TRBV15
size: .
J: TRBJ2-2

CDR3: CASTGGNRNSPLHF
DNA: TGTGCCAGCACAGGGGGGAACCGAAATTCACCCCTCCACTTT
D: TRBD1
V: TRBV2
size: few
J: TRBJ1-6

CDR3: CASSQYPPNPGQGNQPQHF
DNA: TGTGCCAGCAGTCAATACCCCCCGAACCCCGGACAGGGCAATCAGCCCCAGCATTTT
D: TRBD1
V: TRBV27
size: .
J: TRBJ1-5

CDR3: CASSLNGGQAAGAGELFF
DNA: TGTGCCAGCAGCTTAAATGGGGGACAGGCCGCGGGTGCCGGGGAGCTGTTTTTT
D: TRBD1
V: TRBV7-3
size: .
J: TRBJ2-2

CDR3: CASSPFGQSGDTIYF
DNA: TGTGCCAGCAGCCCCTTTGGACAGAGCGGGGACACCATATATTTT
D: .
V: TRBV7-9
size: .
J: TRBJ1-3

CDR3: CASSSDRAMGGELFF
DNA: TGTGCCAGCAGTTCCGACAGGGCCATGGGTGGGGAGCTGTTTTTT
D: TRBD1
V: TRBV2
size: .
J: TRBJ2-2

CDR3: CASNTELEDQPQHF
DNA: TGTGCCAGCAATACGGAGTTGGAGGATCAGCCCCAGCATTTT
D: .
V: TRBV7-9
size: .
J: TRBJ1-5

CDR3: CASRPGRDGTGELFF
DNA: TGTGCCAGCCGCCCAGGGAGGGATGGCACCGGGGAGCTGTTTTTT
D: TRBD2
V: TRBV27
size: .
J: TRBJ2-2

CDR3: CASSLQRGYTDTQYF
DNA: TGTGCCAGCAGTTTACAGCGGGGTTACACAGATACGCAGTATTTT
D: TRBD2
V: TRBV28
size: .
J: TRBJ2-3

CDR3: CASSEQGNGYTF
DNA: TGTGCCAGCAGTGAACAGGGAAATGGCTACACCTTC
D: .
V: TRBV28
size: .
J: TRBJ1-2

CDR3: CASEPGQGCKTQYF
DNA: TGTGCCAGCGAACCGGGACAGGGGTGCAAGACCCAGTACTTC
D: TRBD1
V: TRBV3-1/TRBV3-2
size: .
J: TRBJ2-5

CDR3: CSVERNRNEQFF
DNA: TGCAGCGTTGAAAGAAACAGGAATGAGCAGTTCTTC
D: .
V: TRBV29-1
size: .
J: TRBJ2-1

CDR3: CASSLRDRGLYSEKLFF
DNA: TGTGCCAGCAGCCTCCGGGACAGGGGGCTTTACAGTGAAAAACTGTTTTTT
D: TRBD1
V: TRBV4-2
size: .
J: TRBJ1-4

CDR3: CASSLALPLDSNEKLFF
DNA: TGTGCCAGCAGTTTAGCGCTTCCCCTGGACAGTAATGAAAAACTGTTTTTT
D: .
V: TRBV27
size: .
J: TRBJ1-4

CDR3: CAWQGKDNSPLHF
DNA: TGTGCCTGGCAGGGGAAGGATAATTCACCCCTCCACTTT
D: .
V: TRBV30
size: .
J: TRBJ1-6

CDR3: CASTMNTEAFF
DNA: TGTGCCAGCACTATGAACACTGAAGCTTTCTTT
D: .
V: TRBV28
size: .
J: TRBJ1-1

CDR3: CASSYRGTRDQPQHF
DNA: TGTGCCAGCAGTTACCGGGGGACTCGGGATCAGCCCCAGCATTTT
D: .
V: TRBV6-6
size: few
J: TRBJ1-5

CDR3: CASREITGGMNTEAFF
DNA: TGTGCCAGCAGGGAAATCACAGGGGGGATGAACACTGAAGCTTTCTTT
D: TRBD1
V: TRBV5-4
size: once
J: TRBJ1-1

CDR3: CASSDGGSGELFF
DNA: TGTGCCAGCAGTGATGGGGGGTCCGGGGAGCTGTTTTTT
D: .
V: TRBV6-1
size: .
J: TRBJ2-2

CDR3: CASSLVAGGTTDTQYF
DNA: TGTGCCAGCAGCTTAGTTGCGGGAGGGACCACAGATACGCAGTATTTT
D: TRBD2
V: TRBV7-9
size: .
J: TRBJ2-3

CDR3: CASSQAQTSSYEQYF
DNA: TGTGCCAGCAGCCAAGCACAGACAAGCTCCTACGAGCAGTACTTC
D: .
V: TRBV3-1/TRBV3-2
size: .
J: TRBJ2-7

CDR3: CASSLDHSGEKLFF
DNA: TGTGCCAGCAGCTTAGACCACAGTGGTGAAAAACTGTTTTTT
D: .
V: TRBV7-2
size: .
J: TRBJ1-4

CDR3: CASSQARLAGGSEQFF
DNA: TGTGCCAGCAGCCAGGCCCGACTAGCGGGAGGGTCTGAGCAGTTCTTC
D: TRBD2
V: TRBV4-2
size: once
J: TRBJ2-1

CDR3: CASSQNPGLAGAYNEQFF
DNA: TGTGCCAGCAGCCAGAACCCGGGACTAGCGGGAGCCTACAATGAGCAGTTCTTC
D: TRBD2
V: TRBV14
size: .
J: TRBJ2-1

CDR3: CASSVRLENTEAFF
DNA: TGTGCCAGCAGTGTCCGACTAGAAAACACTGAAGCTTTCTTT
D: .
V: TRBV6-2/TRBV6-3
size: many
J: TRBJ1-1

CDR3: CASSARTGDHEQYF
DNA: TGCGCCAGCAGCGCCAGGACAGGGGACCACGAGCAGTACTTC
D: TRBD1
V: TRBV5-1
size: .
J: TRBJ2-7

CDR3: CASGGTKEDKLFF
DNA: TGTGCCAGCGGTGGTACTAAGGAGGATAAACTGTTTTTT
D: .
V: TRBV2
size: few
J: TRBJ1-4

CDR3: CASSLGGQVGYTF
DNA: TGTGCCAGCAGTTTGGGCGGGCAGGTTGGCTACACCTTC
D: .
V: TRBV12-3/TRBV12-4
size: .
J: TRBJ1-2

CDR3: CASSDRPAVTEAFF
DNA: TGTGCCAGTAGCGACCGGCCTGCGGTCACTGAAGCTTTCTTT
D: .
V: TRBV19
size: .
J: TRBJ1-1

CDR3: CASSETSGRDTQYF
DNA: TGCGCCAGCAGTGAGACTAGCGGGAGGGATACGCAGTATTTT
D: TRBD2
V: TRBV10-2
size: once
J: TRBJ2-3

CDR3: CASSPGVRADQPQHF
DNA: TGTGCCAGTAGTCCGGGAGTCAGGGCAGATCAGCCCCAGCATTTT
D: .
V: TRBV19
size: .
J: TRBJ1-5